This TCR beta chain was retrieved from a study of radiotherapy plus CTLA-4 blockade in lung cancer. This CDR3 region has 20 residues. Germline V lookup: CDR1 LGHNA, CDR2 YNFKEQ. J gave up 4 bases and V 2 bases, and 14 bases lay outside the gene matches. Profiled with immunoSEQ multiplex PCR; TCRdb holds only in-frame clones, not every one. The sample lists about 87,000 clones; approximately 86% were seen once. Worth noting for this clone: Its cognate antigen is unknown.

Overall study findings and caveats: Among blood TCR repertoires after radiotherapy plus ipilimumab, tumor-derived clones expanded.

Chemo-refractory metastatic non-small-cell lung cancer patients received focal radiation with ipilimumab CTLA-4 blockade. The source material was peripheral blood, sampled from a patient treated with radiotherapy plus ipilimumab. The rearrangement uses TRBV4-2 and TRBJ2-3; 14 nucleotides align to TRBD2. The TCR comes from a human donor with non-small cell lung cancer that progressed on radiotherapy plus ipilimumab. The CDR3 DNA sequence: TGTGCCAGCAGCCAACGGGGCTCCGGGACTAGCGGGAGAGGCGCAGATACGCAGTATTTT. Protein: CASSQRGSGTSGRGADTQYF.